The rows below give T cell receptor beta chains drawn from one sample of a study of cytomegalovirus exposure and HLA in healthy donors. TCRdb's copy holds only in-frame clones and misses some; the assay was immunoSEQ multiplex PCR. The table includes 150,000 or so clones, around two thirds detected once. The material sequenced was PBMCs. The origin of the receptors is a woman younger than 30 in good health and CMV-seronegative. The CDR3 runs from the conserved cysteine through the conserved F or W. A D gene is named only where the DNA matches it firmly.

d_gene,j_gene,v_gene,len,CDR3aa
TRBD2,TRBJ2-2,TRBV11-3,14,CASSRGESTGELFF
TRBD2,TRBJ2-1,TRBV13,15,CASSQAGTTYNEQFF
.,TRBJ2-5,TRBV9,15,CASSGYSGAQETQYF
.,TRBJ2-1,TRBV29-1,14,CSAHTLAGNNEQFF
.,TRBJ1-2,TRBV7-9,15,CASSLSGGGNYGYTF
TRBD2,TRBJ2-2,TRBV19,16,CASSIRLRGEAGELFF
TRBD2,TRBJ2-1,TRBV9,14,CASSPRLAEGEQFF
.,TRBJ1-5,TRBV27,19,CASSLSGRRGIPSNQPQHF
.,TRBJ1-2,TRBV27,13,CASSQRGGYGYTF
TRBD2,TRBJ2-5,TRBV11-2,17,CASTTRGRGVAKETQYF
.,TRBJ2-3,TRBV5-4,17,CASSFAYRGSSTDTQYF
.,TRBJ1-1,TRBV6-5,15,CASSYSMGVNTEAFF
.,TRBJ2-1,TRBV11-2,14,CASSLDLPRNEQFF
TRBD1,TRBJ2-5,TRBV7-7,15,CASSPPGQGKETQYF
TRBD1,.,TRBV4-3,15,CASSQSGGIPYEQYF
TRBD2,TRBJ2-1,TRBV25-1,16,CASSEVSGRAWSEQFF
.,TRBJ2-5,TRBV6-6,15,CASTSDRELQETQYF
.,TRBJ2-5,TRBV10-3,15,CAISESTGRGETQYF
TRBD2,TRBJ2-2,TRBV19,17,CASSTARLAVNTGELFF
TRBD1,TRBJ1-1,TRBV19,13,CASLGRGPTEAFF
.,TRBJ2-5,TRBV5-1,11,CASTGIETQYF
.,TRBJ1-2,TRBV6-1,14,CASSKTAVGYGYTF
.,TRBJ2-5,TRBV7-9,13,CASSLRGQETQYF
TRBD2,TRBJ2-1,TRBV7-9,16,CASSLADSGGAHEQFF
TRBD1,TRBJ1-2,TRBV6-5,14,CASSLQGSGYGYTF
TRBD1,TRBJ2-3,TRBV7-7,16,CASSPRQGRNTDTQYF
TRBD1,TRBJ1-2,TRBV4-2,16,CASSHPGQGAIYGYTF
.,TRBJ2-1,TRBV19,14,CASSTSQTYNEQFF
TRBD2,TRBJ2-1,TRBV4-1,20,CASSQYPDPRVSGRGDEQFF
.,TRBJ1-4,TRBV29-1,13,CSVDGQGGEKLFF
TRBD2,TRBJ2-5,TRBV18,15,CASSPTSGKIETQYF
TRBD1,TRBJ1-1,TRBV19,14,CASSMGQGGTEAFF
TRBD1,TRBJ2-7,TRBV2,14,CASRDQTGGHEQYF
TRBD2,TRBJ2-1,TRBV4-1,19,CASSQGPGVAGSSYNEQFF
TRBD1,TRBJ1-3,TRBV19,15,CASSTRTGDGNTIYF
.,TRBJ2-3,TRBV7-2,15,CASSPRGGASDTQYF
.,TRBJ1-2,TRBV10-3,11,CAISQGGGYTF
.,TRBJ2-1,TRBV4-2,17,CASSLDFKIEGYNEQFF
TRBD1,TRBJ2-7,TRBV28,14,CASTPTQGAREQYF
TRBD1,TRBJ1-1,TRBV5-1,18,CASSPDPTGGSRNTEAFF
.,TRBJ2-2,TRBV27,14,CASKEAPWTGELFF
.,TRBJ1-4,TRBV28,14,CASKKGGNNEKLFF
TRBD1,.,TRBV6-5,15,CASSRNGQGVYEQYF
.,TRBJ2-5,TRBV9,14,CASSQMGTQETQYF